These T cell receptor beta chains were read from a single sample in a study of regulatory T cells in long-lasting Graves disease. TCRdb reanalysed the multiplex PCR reads using MiXCR and keeps one entry per CDR3 protein. The table shows a few hundred thousand distinct CDR3 sequences, with approximately 16% occurring only once. The same data also contributed to another study, on T cells in Graves' hyperthyroidism and ophthalmopathy.

The sequencing used peripheral blood mononuclear cells (PBMCs), collected at new diagnosis, from a patient treated with antithyroid drugs. Receptor source: a woman aged 18-35 years with Graves disease. CDR3s include the opening cysteine and the closing phenylalanine or tryptophan. A D gene is named only where the DNA matches it firmly. Size tells how often a clone was seen (once, few, many) or the class of an expanded clone, and some rows leave it out.

>14|.|TRBJ2-1|.|TRBV19
TGTGCCAGTAGTATTAGTGGTTGGGGGAATGAGCAGTTCTTC
CASSISGWGNEQFF
>15|many|TRBJ2-3|TRBD2|TRBV29-1
TGCAGCGTTCGCGTGACTAGCGGGAGCACAGATACGCAGTATTTT
CSVRVTSGSTDTQYF
>14|many|TRBJ2-4|.|TRBV20-1
TGCAGTGCTAGAGTGAGCGGACCAAAAAACATTCAGTACTTC
CSARVSGPKNIQYF
>15|few|TRBJ2-1|TRBD2|TRBV6-1
TGTGCCAGCAGTGAAAGCGGGAGAAGGGGCAATGAGCAGTTCTTC
CASSESGRRGNEQFF
>13|.|TRBJ2-5|.|TRBV28
TGTGCCAGCAGTTCCTCGGCCCCAGGGACCCAGTACTTC
CASSSSAPGTQYF
>12|many|TRBJ2-1|.|TRBV5-4
TGTGCCAGCAGCTCCGCCGAGGGGGAGCAGTTCTTC
CASSSAEGEQFF
>14|many|TRBJ1-3|.|TRBV6-1
TGTGCCAGCAGTCACGGGGTCTCTGGAAACACCATATATTTT
CASSHGVSGNTIYF
>14|.|TRBJ1-1|.|TRBV4-3
TGCGCCAGCAGCCAAGACGTGGGGAACACTGAAGCTTTCTTT
CASSQDVGNTEAFF
>13|few|TRBJ1-1|.|TRBV5-6
TGTGCCAGCAGCTTAAGGCAGGGACCTGAAGCTTTCTTT
CASSLRQGPEAFF
>16|many|TRBJ1-5|.|TRBV6-2/TRBV6-3
TGTGCCAGCAGGACGACAGTAAGTTTTAGCAATCAGCCCCAGCATTTT
CASRTTVSFSNQPQHF
>17|many|TRBJ2-3|TRBD2|TRBV10-3
TGTGCCATCAGTGAGTCGGGACTAGCGGGGAGCACAGATACGCAGTATTTT
CAISESGLAGSTDTQYF
>16|many|TRBJ2-3|TRBD2|TRBV7-9
TGTGCCAGCAGCTTAAGTACTAGCGGGTACACAGATACGCAGTATTTT
CASSLSTSGYTDTQYF
>16|many|TRBJ1-1|.|TRBV7-9
TGTGCCAGCAGCTTAAAACCTGCGGGTCTGAACACTGAAGCTTTCTTT
CASSLKPAGLNTEAFF
>13|many|TRBJ1-5|.|TRBV6-1
TGTGCCAGCAGGCGGCAGGTCTATCAGCCCCAGCATTTT
CASRRQVYQPQHF
>13|many|TRBJ2-5|.|TRBV30
TGTGCCTGGAGTGTCTACCGCCAAGAGACCCAGTACTTC
CAWSVYRQETQYF
>13|few|TRBJ2-7|TRBD2|TRBV14
TGTGCCAGCAGCCGCGGGACTAGATACGAGCAGTACTTC
CASSRGTRYEQYF
>15|many|TRBJ2-7|.|TRBV28
TGTGCCAGCAGTTTATACTCAGGGATGCCTAACGAGCAGTACTTC
CASSLYSGMPNEQYF
>13|few|TRBJ1-5|.|TRBV20-1
TGCAGTGCCAGGGAACAAGCGCATCAGCCCCAGCATTTT
CSAREQAHQPQHF
>13|many|TRBJ2-7|TRBD2|TRBV20-1
TGCAGTGCTATACTAGCGCCAACCTACGAGCAGTACTTC
CSAILAPTYEQYF
>15|many|TRBJ2-5|.|TRBV5-8
TGTGCCAGCAGCTTGAGGGCACCACTCGGGGAGACCCAGTACTTC
CASSLRAPLGETQYF
>14|many|TRBJ1-1|.|TRBV3-1
TGTGCCAGCAGCCAAGGGGCGGGGAACACTGAAGCTTTCTTT
CASSQGAGNTEAFF
>14|.|TRBJ1-5|.|TRBV3-1
TGTGCCAGCAGCCAAGATCGGGACGTTCAGCCCCAGCATTTT
CASSQDRDVQPQHF
>15|many|TRBJ2-7|.|TRBV2
TGTGCCAGCAGTGAGGGACTGCGTCTTTCCTACGAGCAGTACTTC
CASSEGLRLSYEQYF
>14|.|TRBJ2-7|TRBD2|TRBV20-1
TGCAGTGCTATGTTGGCGGGAGGGCCGGTCGAGCAGTACTTC
CSAMLAGGPVEQYF
>14|.|TRBJ2-2|TRBD2|TRBV20-1
TGCAGTGCCCTCCTAGCGGTTAAGACCGGGGAGCTGTTTTTT
CSALLAVKTGELFF
>13|.|TRBJ2-5|.|TRBV29-1
TGCAGCGTTGAAGGTTGGCTCCCGTCGGGCCAGTACTTC
CSVEGWLPSGQYF
>17|many|TRBJ2-3|TRBD1|TRBV6-2/TRBV6-3
TGTGCCATCCAGCGATATCAGGGACAGGGAGGTACAGATACGCAGTATTTT
CAIQRYQGQGGTDTQYF
>15|many|TRBJ2-2|.|TRBV28
TGTGCCAGCAGTTTACGGCTAGCAGTTACCGGGGAGCTGTTTTTT
CASSLRLAVTGELFF
>15|.|TRBJ1-5|.|TRBV5-1
TGCGCCAGCAGCCCCGAGGACGGAAGCAATCAGCCCCAGCATTTT
CASSPEDGSNQPQHF
>13|many|TRBJ2-7|.|TRBV10-1
TGCGCCAGCAGTGAGTCTGGGTCCTACGAGCAGTACTTC
CASSESGSYEQYF
>15|few|TRBJ2-7|.|TRBV5-1
TGTGCCAGCAGCTTTGCGGGACAGATCTCCTACGAGCAGTACTTC
CASSFAGQISYEQYF
>13|many|TRBJ2-7|.|TRBV10-3
TGTGCCATCAAGAGGGAAGGACCCTACGAGCAGTACTTC
CAIKREGPYEQYF
>13|many|TRBJ2-7|.|TRBV18
TGTGCCAGCTCACGGGACGAACCCTACGAGCAGTACTTC
CASSRDEPYEQYF
>16|few|TRBJ2-7|.|TRBV7-9
TGTGCCAGCAGCTTATGGCAGGGGGCTAGCGGGGACGAGCAGTACTTC
CASSLWQGASGDEQYF
>13|many|TRBJ2-2|.|TRBV7-8
TGTGCCAGCAGCTCCTACACCACCGGGGAGCTGTTTTTT
CASSSYTTGELFF
>15|.|TRBJ2-7|.|TRBV5-1
TGCGCCAGCAGCCCACCCCGGGGGTCACCTTACGAGCAGTACTTC
CASSPPRGSPYEQYF
>14|.|TRBJ2-3|TRBD2|TRBV10-2
TGCGCCAGCAGCATAGCGGGAGAGACAGATACGCAGTATTTT
CASSIAGETDTQYF
>15|many|TRBJ2-5|TRBD2|TRBV28
TGTGCCAGCACCTTCCCTAGCGGGAGTGGGGAGACCCAGTACTTC
CASTFPSGSGETQYF
>14|few|TRBJ2-1|TRBD2|TRBV27
TGTGCCAGCTACCCTCTAGCGGGCCCCAATGAGCAGTTCTTC
CASYPLAGPNEQFF
>17|.|TRBJ1-5|TRBD1|TRBV27
TGTGCCAGCAGTTTATCCGGACAGGGGGCGTTCAATCAGCCCCAGCATTTT
CASSLSGQGAFNQPQHF
>14|.|TRBJ2-3|.|TRBV20-1
TGCAGTGCTAGGACGGGTGGGTCGGCAGATACGCAGTATTTT
CSARTGGSADTQYF
>14|.|TRBJ2-1|.|TRBV7-9
TGTGCCAGCAGCTTAGATTCGGAGGGCAATGAGCAGTTCTTC
CASSLDSEGNEQFF
>15|few|TRBJ1-2|TRBD1|TRBV5-6
TGTGCCAGCAGCTTGGTCGACAGGGGGTTTGATGGCTACACCTTC
CASSLVDRGFDGYTF
>14|many|TRBJ2-7|.|TRBV6-1
TGTGCCAGCAGGGAAGGGCCCCTACTCTACGAGCAGTACTTC
CASREGPLLYEQYF
>16|many|TRBJ2-3|.|TRBV18
TGTGCCAGCTCGACTTTGGGGACGGCCGGCACAGATACGCAGTATTTT
CASSTLGTAGTDTQYF
>16|few|TRBJ2-3|TRBD2|TRBV4-1
TGCGCCAGCAGCCAACCTAGCGGGAGTACGGTAGATACGCAGTATTTT
CASSQPSGSTVDTQYF
>20|many|TRBJ2-7|TRBD2|TRBV28
TGTGCCAGCAGTTCGCAGACTAGCGGGAGTAAATACGGCGGGGCCTACGAGCAGTACTTC
CASSSQTSGSKYGGAYEQYF
>18|once|TRBJ2-5|TRBD2|TRBV2
TGTGCCAGCAGTGAAGAGAGGATGGTAGCGGGAGGGCGGGGGACCCAGTACTTC
CASSEERMVAGGRGTQYF
>9|many|TRBJ2-7|.|TRBV28
TGTGCCAGCAGTTTAGAGCTGTACTTC
CASSLELYF
>13|many|TRBJ2-5|.|TRBV28
TGTGCCAGCAGTTCCCCGCTTCGGGAGACCCAGTACTTC
CASSSPLRETQYF
>14|.|TRBJ1-1|.|TRBV28
TGTGCCAGCAGTTACAGTGCCATGAACACTGAAGCTTTCTTT
CASSYSAMNTEAFF
>17|.|TRBJ2-1|TRBD2|TRBV9
TGTGCCAGCAGCGCCCACCCAGAAGGACTAGCGGCAAATGAGCAGTTCTTC
CASSAHPEGLAANEQFF
>17|few|TRBJ2-4|TRBD2|TRBV3-1
TGTGCCAGCAGCCAAGAAACTAGCGGGAGTACCAAAAACATTCAGTACTTC
CASSQETSGSTKNIQYF
>17|.|TRBJ2-1|.|TRBV19
TGTGCCAGTAGTATAGATACGGGGGTGCGGAGCTACAATGAGCAGTTCTTC
CASSIDTGVRSYNEQFF
>16|many|TRBJ2-1|TRBD2|TRBV28
TGTGCCAGCACGGGTGACTTAGCGGGGTCTTACAATGAGCAGTTCTTC
CASTGDLAGSYNEQFF
>17|.|TRBJ1-5|.|TRBV27
TGTGCCAGCAGTACCCGGCAGGGAAGAGGTAGCAATCAGCCCCAGCATTTT
CASSTRQGRGSNQPQHF
>14|.|TRBJ1-3|.|TRBV7-3
TGTGCCAGCAGCTTAGGGGGCCCGGGAAACACCATATATTTT
CASSLGGPGNTIYF